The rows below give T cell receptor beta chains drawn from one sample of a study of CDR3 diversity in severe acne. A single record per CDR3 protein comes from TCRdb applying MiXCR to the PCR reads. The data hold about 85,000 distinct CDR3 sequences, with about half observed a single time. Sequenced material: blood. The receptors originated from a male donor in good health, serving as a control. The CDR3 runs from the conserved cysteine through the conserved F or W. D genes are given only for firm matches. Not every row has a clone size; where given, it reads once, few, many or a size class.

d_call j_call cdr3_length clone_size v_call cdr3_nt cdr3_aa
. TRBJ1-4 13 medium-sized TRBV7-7 TGTGCTAGCAGCTTAGTAGCTTGGGAAAAACTGTTTTTT CASSLVAWEKLFF
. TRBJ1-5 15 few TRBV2 TGTGCCAGCAGTGAAAACAGTTATAGCAATCAGCCCCAGCATTTT CASSENSYSNQPQHF
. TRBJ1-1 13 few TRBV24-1 TGTGCCACCAGTTGGGGCGAACGCACTGAAGCTTTCTTT CATSWGERTEAFF
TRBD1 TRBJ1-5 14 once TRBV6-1 TGTGCCAGCACCACGGGACAGACTAATCAGCCCCAGCATTTT CASTTGQTNQPQHF
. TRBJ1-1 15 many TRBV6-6 TGTGCCAGCAGTTACTCGACGGGGGTTAATACTGAAGCTTTCTTT CASSYSTGVNTEAFF
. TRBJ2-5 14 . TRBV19 TGTGCCAGTAGTTCCCATGTGGCGACGGAGACCCAGTACTTC CASSSHVATETQYF
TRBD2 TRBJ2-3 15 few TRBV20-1 TGCAGTGCTAGGGCCCTAGCGGACATGTACAATGAGCAGTATTTT CSARALADMYNEQYF
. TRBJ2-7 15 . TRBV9 TGTGCCAGCAGCGCAGCCAAAGGAACGGACTACGAGCAGTACTTC CASSAAKGTDYEQYF
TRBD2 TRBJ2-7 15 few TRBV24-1 TGTGCCACCAGTGATGCTCAGGGGCGGGGGGCCGAGCAGTACTTC CATSDAQGRGAEQYF
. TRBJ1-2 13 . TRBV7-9 TGTGCCAGCAGTCGAGACGGCATGATAGGCTACACCTTC CASSRDGMIGYTF
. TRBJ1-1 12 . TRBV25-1 TGTGCCAGCAGGCCTGTGAACACTGAAGCTTTCTTT CASRPVNTEAFF
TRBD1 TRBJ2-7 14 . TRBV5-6 TGTGCCAGCAGCACCACGACAGGGGACTACGAGCAGTACTTC CASSTTTGDYEQYF
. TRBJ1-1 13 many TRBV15 TGTGCCACCAGCAACCAGGACGTCGCTGAAGCTTTCTTT CATSNQDVAEAFF
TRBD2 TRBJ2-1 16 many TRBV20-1 TGCAGTGCTTCCGCCGGGACTAGCGGGGATGACAATGAGCAGTTCTTC CSASAGTSGDDNEQFF
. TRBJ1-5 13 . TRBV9 TGTGCCAGCAGCCCGGGTGACGGGCAGCCCCAGCATTTT CASSPGDGQPQHF
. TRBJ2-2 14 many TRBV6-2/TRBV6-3 TGTGCCAGCAGTTACGTCGTGGGGGCCGGGGAGCTGTTTTTT CASSYVVGAGELFF
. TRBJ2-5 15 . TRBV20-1 TGCAGTGCTAGAGATGTCGCTAGCGCCGGGAAGACCCAGTACTTC CSARDVASAGKTQYF
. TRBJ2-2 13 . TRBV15 TGTGCCACCAGCAGAGATGGAGCCGGGGAGCTGTTTTTT CATSRDGAGELFF
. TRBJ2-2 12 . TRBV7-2 TGTGCCAGCACCCTATTTACCGGGGAGCTGTTTTTT CASTLFTGELFF
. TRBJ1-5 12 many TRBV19 TGTGCCAGCACAGGGAACTATCAGCCCCAGCATTTT CASTGNYQPQHF
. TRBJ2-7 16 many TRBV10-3 TGTGCCATCAGTGAGGTTACAGAGGGAAGCTCCTACGAGCAGTACTTC CAISEVTEGSSYEQYF
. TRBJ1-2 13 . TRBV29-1 TGCAGCGTTGATAAACCCGATGCTTATGGCTACACCTTC CSVDKPDAYGYTF
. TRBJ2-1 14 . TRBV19 TGTGCCAGTAGTATATGGGGGGCCTACAATGAGCAGTTCTTC CASSIWGAYNEQFF
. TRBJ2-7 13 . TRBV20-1 TGCAGTGCTAGGGCGGGACAGTACGACGAGCAGTACTTC CSARAGQYDEQYF
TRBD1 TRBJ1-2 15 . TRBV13 TGTGCCAGCAGCTTAGGCCGTGGACAGGGGAATGGCTACACCTTC CASSLGRGQGNGYTF
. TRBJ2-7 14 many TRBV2 TGTGCCAGCAGAGGGACCGTTTGGACGTACGAGCAGTACTTC CASRGTVWTYEQYF
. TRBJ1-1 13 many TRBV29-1 TGCAGCGTTGATTCGGGGATTCGGACTGAAGCTTTCTTT CSVDSGIRTEAFF
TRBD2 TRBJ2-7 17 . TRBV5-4 TGTGCCAGCAGCTTGGTTTTAGGGACTAGCGGAACCTACGAGCAGTACTTC CASSLVLGTSGTYEQYF
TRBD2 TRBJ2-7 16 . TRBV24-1 TGTGCCACCAGTGCCGGGACTAGCGGGAGCTCCTACGAGCAGTACTTC CATSAGTSGSSYEQYF
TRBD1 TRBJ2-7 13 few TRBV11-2 TGTGCCAGCACCTCCGGGACAGGGTACGAGCAGTACTTC CASTSGTGYEQYF
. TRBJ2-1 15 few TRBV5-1 TGCGCCAGCAGCTTCGGTGGGATAGGGGATAGTGAGCAGTTCTTC CASSFGGIGDSEQFF
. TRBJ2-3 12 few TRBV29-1 TGCAGCGTTGGGGACGACACAGATACGCAGTATTTT CSVGDDTDTQYF
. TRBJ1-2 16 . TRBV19 TGTGCCAGTAGTATTAACGTCCCGACAGGCGTTAATGGCTACACCTTC CASSINVPTGVNGYTF
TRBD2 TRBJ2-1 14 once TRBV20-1 TGCAGTGCTAGTCTCGGTAGCGGGGACAATGAGCAGTTCTTC CSASLGSGDNEQFF
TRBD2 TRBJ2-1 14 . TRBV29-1 TGCAGCGTTTTAGGCGGGGGGCCTTACAATGAGCAGTTCTTC CSVLGGGPYNEQFF
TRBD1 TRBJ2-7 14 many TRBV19 TGTGCCAGTAGTACGACAGGGAGCTCCTACGAGCAGTACTTC CASSTTGSSYEQYF
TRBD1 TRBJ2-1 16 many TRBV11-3 TGTGCCAGCAGCCCAGTAGGCGACAGGGGATACAATGAGCAGTTCTTC CASSPVGDRGYNEQFF
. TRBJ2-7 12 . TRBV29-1 TGCAGCGTTGCGACCGGGCGGTACGAGCAGTACTTC CSVATGRYEQYF
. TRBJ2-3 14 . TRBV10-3 TGTGCCATCAGCGAAACAGGGAAGCGGGATACGCAGTATTTT CAISETGKRDTQYF
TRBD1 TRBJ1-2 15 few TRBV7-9 TGTGCCAGCAGCGGCCGGACAGGGGGCAACTATGGCTACACCTTC CASSGRTGGNYGYTF
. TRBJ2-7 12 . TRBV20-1 TGCAGTGCTCCGGGGCCCTCCTACGAGCAGTACTTC CSAPGPSYEQYF
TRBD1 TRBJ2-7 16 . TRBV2 TGTGCCAGCAGTGAAGGGGGACAGCTATGGGGCTACGAGCAGTACTTC CASSEGGQLWGYEQYF
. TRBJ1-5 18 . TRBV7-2 TGTGCCAGCAGCTTATCCGCGAAGCATTTTAATAGCAATCAGCCCCAGCATTTT CASSLSAKHFNSNQPQHF